The next 10 T cell receptor beta chains were all read from a single sample in a study of shared clonotypes between healthy human individuals. Clones were read by immunoSEQ multiplex PCR, and TCRdb kept only the in-frame ones, dropping some. In the table there are hundreds of thousands of clones, approximately 79% of which are singletons. Sequenced material: memory CD4+ T cells sorted from blood. Subset described: CD45RA-negative fraction. These receptor sequences come from a woman younger than 45 in good health.

The chain employs TRBV5-5 and TRBJ1-3, with D perhaps TRBD1 (5 bases). Trimming pared 0 bases from V and 4 bases from J, leaving 11 bases between. CDR1 and CDR2 from the germline V gene are SGHKS and YYEKEE (reference sequence). The CDR3 totals 15 residues. This CDR3 is CASSLAKGSGNTIYF. The CDR3 nucleotides read TGTGCCAGCAGCTTGGCCAAGGGGTCAGGAAACACCATATATTTT. Supplemented by reference TRBV5-5 and TRBJ1-3, the full variable domain reads DAGVTQSPTHLIKTRGQQVTLRCSPISGHKSVSWYQQVLGQGPQFIFQYYEKEERGRGNFPDRFSARQFPNYSSELNVNALLLGDSALYLCASSLAKGSGNTIYFGEGSWLTVV.

The chain links TRBV10-2 to TRBJ2-2; TRBD2 matches at 9 bases. From germline, CDR1 is WSHSY and CDR2 SAAADI. This CDR3 is 14 amino acids long. V gave up 11 bases and J gave up 3 bases; unmatched junction bases: 7. CDR3 nucleotides: TGCGCCGGCGGGGGGGCGCGGGACACCGGGGAGCTGTTTTTT. It is translated as CAGGGARDTGELFF.

The chain links TRBV29-1 to TRBJ2-2; 7 bases line up with TRBD2. J gave up 6 bases and V 3 bases, and 10 bases lay outside the gene matches. The length of the CDR3 is 15 residues. Germline V CDR1 and CDR2: SQVTM, ANQGSEA. The CDR3 DNA follows: TGCAGCGTTGATGTGGGAGGGATGTGGCCCGGGGAGCTGTTTTTT. It is translated as CSVDVGGMWPGELFF.

The chain carries TRBV9 and TRBJ2-3; D not resolved. This CDR3 is 15 amino acids long. CDR1 is SGDLS and CDR2 is YYNGEE in the germline V gene. With 4 bases removed from V and 0 bases from J, the gap between germline ends came to 12 bases. The DNA of the CDR3 is TGTGCCAGCAGCCCCACCACCCGGAGCACAGATACGCAGTATTTT. This codes for CASSPTTRSTDTQYF. The full variable domain, completed using reference TRBV9 and TRBJ2-3, is DSGVTQTPKHLITATGQRVTLRCSPRSGDLSVYWYQQSLDQGLQFLIQYYNGEERAKGNILERFSAQQFPDLHSELNLSSLELGDSALYFCASSPTTRSTDTQYFGPGTRLTVL.

The rearrangement uses TRBV4-2 and TRBJ2-7; no reliable D call. Looked up from germline, CDR1 is LGHNA and CDR2 is YNFKEQ. The CDR3 loop spans 12 amino acids. The germline V and J ends were trimmed by 2 bases and 4 bases, with 6 bases remaining between them. CDR3: CASSQSKYEQYF. The DNA for the CDR3 is TGTGCCAGCAGCCAATCGAAATACGAGCAGTACTTC.

The rearrangement uses TRBV28 and TRBJ2-7, with D perhaps TRBD2 (6 bases). The germline V gene encodes CDR1 MDHEN and CDR2 SYDVKM. The CDR3 runs 14 residues. Trimming took 4 bases from V and 13 from J, leaving 23 bases between them. Here the CDR3 DNA reads TGTGCCAGCAGTTCCTTAAGCGCGGGGATTGCGATTTACTTC. Translating gives CASSSLSAGIAIYF.

J is TRBJ2-5 and V is TRBV19, with a tentative D call TRBD1 (6 bases). The CDR3 runs to 12 residues. CDR1 and CDR2 (germline): LNHDA, SQIVND (reference sequence). The germline V and J ends were trimmed by 6 bases and 6 bases, with 11 bases remaining between them. For the CDR3, the DNA is TGTGCCAGTAGCTACGGACAGCAGACCCAGTACTTC. This gives the protein CASSYGQQTQYF. The full variable domain, with the rest looked up from reference TRBV19 and TRBJ2-5, is DGGITQSPKYLFRKEGQNVTLSCEQNLNHDAMYWYRQDPGQGLRLIYYSQIVNDFQKGDIAEGYSVSREKKESFPLTVTSAQKNPTAFYLCASSYGQQTQYFGPGTRLLVL.

This chain joins TRBV28 and TRBJ2-7; weak D call: TRBD1 (5 bases). The CDR3 consists of 17 residues. Germline V lookup: CDR1 MDHEN, CDR2 SYDVKM. With 5 bases removed from V and 2 bases from J, the gap between germline ends came to 22 bases. The CDR3 loop is CASSAVLWGVTAYEQYF. CDR3 nucleotide sequence: TGTGCCAGCAGTGCAGTCCTCTGGGGCGTGACGGCCTACGAGCAGTACTTC.

Worth noting for this clone: Other DNA sequences in this specimen translate into the identical CDR3. The rearrangement joins TRBV6-1 to TRBJ2-5; the D gene is possibly TRBD1 (5 bases). Trimming took 5 bases from V and 1 from J, leaving 8 bases between them. CDR1 is MNHNS and CDR2 is SASEGT in the germline V gene. This CDR3 is 13 amino acids long. The CDR3 nucleotides are TGTGCCAGCAGTCAGGGTTTCCAAGAGACCCAGTACTTC. Its translation: CASSQGFQETQYF.

The chain has TRBV19 and TRBJ2-1, with 9 bases identical to TRBD2. CDR3 length: 15 amino acids. Germline V lookup: CDR1 LNHDA, CDR2 SQIVND (reference sequence). With 8 bases clipped from V and 5 bases from J, the junction kept 10 bases outside the gene matches. CDR3 DNA sequence: TGTGCCAGTCTTTCTGTAGCGGGAGTTCACAATGAGCAGTTCTTC. This codes for CASLSVAGVHNEQFF.